The present entry profiles one T cell receptor (beta chain) with its context. The method was immunoSEQ multiplex PCR; TCRdb's version includes in-frame clones alone and lacks a portion of them. The data hold more than 40,000 clones, with around 29% observed a single time. This sample stems from a study of tumour-infiltrating T cells in Burkitt lymphoma. V gave up 6 bases and J gave up 5 bases, with 28 bases separating them. Germline assignment: CDR1 SQVTM and CDR2 ANQGSEA. This CDR3 spans 17 amino acids. V usage is TRBV29-1 and J usage is TRBJ1-1; perhaps TRBD1 as D (5 bases). Sequenced material: tumor tissue. The clonotype comes from a human donor with Burkitt lymphoma. The CDR3 DNA reads as TGCAGCGTCGCGGTAATTGGGGCAAGGGGAGGCTTTACTGAAGCTTTCTTT. It specifies CSVAVIGARGGFTEAFF.